These 19 T cell receptor beta chains originate from one sample sequenced in a study of blood T cell repertoires in COVID-19. Libraries were prepared by immunoSEQ multiplex PCR; TCRdb keeps only in-frame clonotypes and omits some of them. This table has 50,000 to 75,000 clones, 80% to 95% appearing once. The source material was peripheral blood. The source of these receptors is a man aged 70 or older with active COVID-19.

The chain employs TRBV4-3 and TRBJ1-5; D is ambiguous. The V gene's germline CDR1 is LGHNA and CDR2 YSLEER. The CDR3 is made up of 16 amino acids. Trimming took 1 base from V and 2 from J, leaving 12 bases between them. The CDR3 DNA sequence: TGCGCCAGCAGCCAAGTGGTGGGTCGGGGCAATCAGCCCCAGCATTTT. Amino acids: CASSQVVGRGNQPQHF.

V is TRBV18 and J is TRBJ2-3; 8 bases are a match to TRBD2. The CDR3 runs 16 residues. The J segment lost 5 bases and the V segment lost 3 bases, leaving 10 bases of the junction unmatched. CDR1 and CDR2 from the germline V gene are KGHSH and LQKENI. CDR3 DNA: TGTGCCAGCTCACCCCGGGAAGCGGGGGCCGGAGATACGCAGTATTTT. Protein sequence: CASSPREAGAGDTQYF.

The CDR3 DNA reads as TGTGCCAGTAGTACAGGGGTCGGGGAGACCCAGTACTTC. This codes for CASSTGVGETQYF. V is TRBV19 and J is TRBJ2-5; a possible D gene is TRBD1 (6 bases). V gave up 4 bases and J gave up 5 bases, with 11 bases separating them. The CDR3 extends over 13 amino acids. Germline CDR1 LNHDA, CDR2 SQIVND (reference sequence).

This sequence joins TRBV6-6 and TRBJ1-2; no clear D. Deletions cut 8 bases from V and 7 bases from J, with 17 bases between. The CDR3 consists of 13 residues. The V gene's germline CDR1 is MNHNY and CDR2 SVGAGI (reference sequence). Here the CDR3 DNA reads TGTGCCAGCGTCATATCGGGAGTTATTGGCTACACCTTC. Amino acid sequence: CASVISGVIGYTF.

V and J are TRBV6-4 and TRBJ1-5, with a possible D match to TRBD1 (5 bases). The CDR3 spans 13 residues. V was clipped by 6 bases and J by 4 bases, with 10 bases between them. Germline lookup yields CDR1 MRHNA and CDR2 SNTAGT. In DNA form, the CDR3 reads TGTGCCAGCAGCCAAGCAGGGAATCAGCCCCAGCATTTT. Protein: CASSQAGNQPQHF.

The chain combines TRBV7-9 with TRBJ1-6; the D gene is possibly TRBD1 (6 bases). The germline CDR1 and CDR2 sequences are SEHNR and FQNEAQ (reference sequence). V gave up 5 bases and J gave up 9 bases, with 20 bases separating them. The length of the CDR3 is 16 residues. DNA of the CDR3: TGTGCCAGCAGCACCCCCTCTCCAGGGGAGAGTTCACCCCTCCACTTT. The encoded protein is CASSTPSPGESSPLHF.

As DNA, the CDR3 is TGTGCCAGCACCATGTCACTAAACAATGAGCAGTTCTTC. Protein sequence: CASTMSLNNEQFF. The chain employs TRBV7-8 and TRBJ2-1; no clear D. The germline V gene encodes CDR1 SGHVS and CDR2 FQNEAQ. This CDR3 is built from 13 residues. The V end was cut by 7 bases, the J end by 5 bases, with 12 bases between. The full variable domain, its missing parts supplied by reference TRBV7-8 and TRBJ2-1, is GAGVSQSPRYKVAKRGQDVALRCDPISGHVSLFWYQQALGQGPEFLTYFQNEAQLDKSGLPSDRFFAERPEGSVSTLKIQRTQQEDSAVYLCASTMSLNNEQFFGPGTRLTVL.

V usage is TRBV6-5 and J usage is TRBJ2-5; 8 nucleotides match TRBD2. Germline CDR1 reads MNHEY; CDR2 reads SVGAGI. This CDR3 contains 15 residues. The trim removed 6 bases at V and 10 bases at J, leaving 16 bases unmatched. CDR3 coding DNA: TGTGCCAGCAGCCTGACTAGCGCGGTAATGGGAGTCCAGTACTTC. Amino acid sequence: CASSLTSAVMGVQYF.

The chain uses TRBV5-1 and TRBJ2-3, with TRBD2 matching 11 bases. From germline, CDR1 is SGHRS and CDR2 YFSETQ. Losses at the gene ends were 5 bases for V and 5 bases for J; bases not matched to a gene: 4. This CDR3 region has 14 residues. Here the CDR3 reads CASRTGTSGDTQYF. The CDR3 DNA follows: TGCGCCAGCAGAACCGGGACTAGCGGAGATACGCAGTATTTT.

The chain is built from TRBV6-1 and TRBJ2-2; D unclear. Trimming took 2 bases from V and 0 from J, leaving 7 bases between them. The CDR3 contains 15 residues. Germline V gene lookup returns CDR1 MNHNS and CDR2 SASEGT. Written as DNA, the CDR3 is TGTGCCAGCAGTGAACGTACGGCGAACACCGGGGAGCTGTTTTTT. Translating gives CASSERTANTGELFF.

V usage is TRBV5-1 and J usage is TRBJ2-1, with 7 bases matching TRBD1. This CDR3 spans 15 amino acids. V shed 4 bases and J 9 bases; nucleotides not matched to a gene: 13. The V gene's germline CDR1 is SGHRS and CDR2 YFSETQ. The DNA for the CDR3 is TGCGCCAGCAGCGCACGACAGGGTCCAGAAGGTGAGCAGTTCTTC. It yields the protein CASSARQGPEGEQFF.

CDR3 sequence (DNA): TGTGCCAGCAGTCCCCTGGGGCAGGGGTATGGCTACACCTTC. It codes for CASSPLGQGYGYTF. The chain uses TRBV6-5 and TRBJ1-2; tentatively, D is TRBD1 (6 bases). This CDR3 contains 14 residues. Germline lookup yields CDR1 MNHEY and CDR2 SVGAGI. V was shortened by 5 bases and J by 5 bases, with 15 bases between the two germline ends.

The chain combines TRBV6-6 with TRBJ2-7, with TRBD2 identical over 7 bases. The CDR3 is made up of 13 amino acids. V lost 2 bases and J lost 4; bases outside the gene matches: 2. Germline V CDR1 and CDR2: MNHNY, SVGAGI (reference sequence). The CDR3 loop reads CASSYLGGYEQYF. The DNA for the CDR3 is TGTGCCAGCAGTTACCTGGGGGGGTACGAGCAGTACTTC.

The rearrangement joins TRBV27 to TRBJ1-5; the D gene is possibly TRBD1 (5 bases). The CDR3 length is 12 residues. Germline CDR1 reads MNHEY; CDR2 reads SMNVEV (reference sequence). V was clipped by 5 bases and J by 7 bases, with 9 bases between them. The CDR3 region is CASSRGGQPQHF. CDR3 nucleotide sequence: TGTGCCAGCAGTCGGGGGGGACAGCCCCAGCATTTT.

V gene TRBV25-1 combines with J gene TRBJ1-1; 10 bases map to TRBD1. This CDR3 is built from 14 residues. Germline CDR1 reads MGHDK; CDR2 reads SYGVNS. The V gene end was trimmed by 5 bases and the J gene end by 3 bases; junction bases not matched to a gene: 3. The CDR3 region has the DNA TGTGCCAGCAGTTACGGACAGGGGGACACTGAAGCTTTCTTT. It codes for CASSYGQGDTEAFF.

J is TRBJ2-5 and V is TRBV4-3, with 7 nucleotides matching TRBD2. The V segment lost 0 bases and the J segment 2 bases; nucleotides outside the gene matches: 6. The germline gives CDR1 LGHNA, CDR2 YSLEER. The CDR3 loop spans 16 amino acids. CDR3 amino acids: CASSQELGRGQETQYF. The CDR3 region has the DNA TGCGCCAGCAGCCAAGAACTAGGGCGGGGGCAAGAGACCCAGTACTTC.

The chain has TRBV5-6 and TRBJ1-2, with D possibly TRBD1 on 5 matching bases. The CDR3 runs 11 residues. Germline lookup yields CDR1 SGHDT and CDR2 YYEEEE. V lost 5 bases to trimming and J lost 6 bases, with 8 bases between them. The CDR3: CASRRGDGYTF. CDR3 coding DNA: TGTGCCAGCAGGCGGGGGGATGGCTACACCTTC.

This chain links TRBV5-4 with TRBJ2-6; 9 positions match TRBD2. The CDR3 is made up of 19 amino acids. The V segment lost 0 bases and the J segment 0 bases; nucleotides outside the gene matches: 7. Germline assignment: CDR1 SGHNT and CDR2 YYREEE (reference sequence). CDR3 protein: CASSLALRGGASGANVLTF. The CDR3 DNA is TGTGCCAGCAGCTTGGCCTTACGCGGGGGGGCCTCTGGGGCCAACGTCCTGACTTTC.

The genes are TRBV3-1 (or the pseudogene TRBV3-2) and TRBJ1-4; perhaps TRBD1 as D (6 bases). Trimming pared 4 bases from V and 13 bases from J, leaving 22 bases between. Per germline, CDR1 LGHDT and CDR2 YNNKEL (reference sequence). CDR3 length equals 15 residues. CDR3 nucleotides: TGTGCCAGCAGCCTAAGACGGGGAGGGGGTGTTGGACTGTTTTTT. Its translation is CASSLRRGGGVGLFF.